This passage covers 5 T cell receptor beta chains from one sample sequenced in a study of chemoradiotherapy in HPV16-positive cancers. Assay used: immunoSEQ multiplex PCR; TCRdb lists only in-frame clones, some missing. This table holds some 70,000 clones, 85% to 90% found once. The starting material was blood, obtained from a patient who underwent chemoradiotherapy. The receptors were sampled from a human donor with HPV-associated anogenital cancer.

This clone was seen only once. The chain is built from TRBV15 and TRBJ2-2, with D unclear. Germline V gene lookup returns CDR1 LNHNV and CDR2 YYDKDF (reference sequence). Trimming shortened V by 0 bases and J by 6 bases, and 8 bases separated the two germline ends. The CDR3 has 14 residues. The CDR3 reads CATSRDPNAGELFF. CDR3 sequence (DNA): TGTGCCACCAGCAGAGATCCTAACGCCGGGGAGCTGTTTTTT. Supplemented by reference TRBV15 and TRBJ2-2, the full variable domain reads DAMVIQNPRYQVTQFGKPVTLSCSQTLNHNVMYWYQQKSSQAPKLLFHYYDKDFNNEADTPDNFQSRRPNTSFCFLDIRSPGLGDTAMYLCATSRDPNAGELFFGEGSRLTVL.

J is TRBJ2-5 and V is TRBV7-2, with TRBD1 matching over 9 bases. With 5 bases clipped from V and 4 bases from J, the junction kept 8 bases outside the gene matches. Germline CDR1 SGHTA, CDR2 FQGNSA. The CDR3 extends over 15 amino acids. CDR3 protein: CASSRAGQGVETQYF. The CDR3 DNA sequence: TGTGCCAGCAGCAGAGCGGGACAGGGAGTAGAGACCCAGTACTTC.

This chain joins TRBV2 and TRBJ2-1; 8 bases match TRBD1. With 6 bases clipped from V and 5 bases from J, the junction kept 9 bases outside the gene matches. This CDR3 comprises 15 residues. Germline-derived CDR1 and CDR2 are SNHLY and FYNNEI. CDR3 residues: CASSDTGTGDNEQFF. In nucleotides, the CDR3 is TGTGCCAGCAGCGATACCGGGACAGGAGACAATGAGCAGTTCTTC.

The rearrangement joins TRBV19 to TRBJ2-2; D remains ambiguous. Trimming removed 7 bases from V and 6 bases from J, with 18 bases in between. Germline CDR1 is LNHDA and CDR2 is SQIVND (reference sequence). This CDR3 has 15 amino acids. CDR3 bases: TGTGCCAGTACTCCTAGATTCCGAGCGTCCGGGGAGCTGTTTTTT. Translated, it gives CASTPRFRASGELFF.

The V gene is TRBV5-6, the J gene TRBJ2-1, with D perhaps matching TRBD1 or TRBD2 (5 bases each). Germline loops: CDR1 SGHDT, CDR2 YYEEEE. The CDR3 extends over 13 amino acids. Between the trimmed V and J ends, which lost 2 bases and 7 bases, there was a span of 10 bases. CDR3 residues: CASSFRDGNEQFF. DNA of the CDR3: TGTGCCAGCAGCTTCCGGGACGGGAATGAGCAGTTCTTC.